These 24 T cell receptor beta chains were sequenced from one sample in a study of blood T cell repertoires in COVID-19. Sequenced by immunoSEQ multiplex PCR; TCRdb stores in-frame clones only, minus some. This table holds around 200,000 clones, about 88% found once. The sample consisted of PBMCs or T cells enriched from blood (not recorded which). The source of these receptors is a woman aged 30 to 39 who had recovered from COVID-19.

About this clone: At one boundary the junction diverges from the germline segment, which might be a read error. The V call is TRBV11-2, the J call TRBJ2-3, with 10 positions matching TRBD1. CDR1 and CDR2 from the germline V gene are SGHAT and FQNNGV. The CDR3 spans 16 residues. In DNA, the CDR3 is TGTGCCAGCGGCTTAGGGGACAGGGGTAGCACAGATACGCAGTATTTT. It codes for CASGLGDRGSTDTQYF. Based on the CDR3 plus reference TRBV11-2 and TRBJ2-3, the full variable domain is EAGVAQSPRYKIIEKRQSVAFWCNPISGHATLYWYQQILGQGPKLLIQFQNNGVVDDSQLPKDRFSAERLKGVDSTLKIQPAKLEDSAVYLCASGLGDRGSTDTQYFGPGTRLTVL.

V and J are TRBV15 and TRBJ1-2; perhaps TRBD1 as D (5 bases). Germline assignment: CDR1 LNHNV and CDR2 YYDKDF (reference sequence). V was clipped by 4 bases and J by 7 bases, with 16 bases between them. The CDR3 covers 14 residues. The CDR3 nucleotides read TGTGCCACCAGCACTGGATCGGGACTGATTGGCTACACCTTC. Protein sequence: CATSTGSGLIGYTF.

The chain employs TRBV15 and TRBJ1-1; D unclear. The CDR3 has 15 amino acids. The germline V gene encodes CDR1 LNHNV and CDR2 YYDKDF (reference sequence). V was shortened by 1 base and J by 2 bases, with 11 bases between the two germline ends. CDR3 coding DNA: TGTGCCACCAGCAGAGGCTCCGCAGGAAACACTGAAGCTTTCTTT. This sequence encodes CATSRGSAGNTEAFF. The full variable domain, in which reference TRBV15 and TRBJ1-1 provide the parts outside the CDR3, is DAMVIQNPRYQVTQFGKPVTLSCSQTLNHNVMYWYQQKSSQAPKLLFHYYDKDFNNEADTPDNFQSRRPNTSFCFLDIRSPGLGDTAMYLCATSRGSAGNTEAFFGQGTRLTVV.

The genes are TRBV28 and TRBJ2-6; D remains unclear. Trimming cost V 8 bases and J 0 bases, with 5 bases left between them. CDR1 is MDHEN and CDR2 is SYDVKM in the germline V gene. The CDR3 has 13 residues. The CDR3 loop is CASAASGANVLTF. In nucleotides, the CDR3 is TGTGCCAGCGCGGCCTCTGGGGCCAACGTCCTGACTTTC. The variable domain in full, with the rest retrieved from reference TRBV28 and TRBJ2-6, is DVKVTQSSRYLVKRTGEKVFLECVQDMDHENMFWYRQDPGLGLRLIYFSYDVKMKEKGDIPEGYSVSREKKERFSLILESASTNQTSMYLCASAASGANVLTFGAGSRLTVL.

The table lists this clone with a few counts. The chain couples TRBV5-4 to TRBJ1-1; TRBD1 agrees at 8 bases. CDR1 and CDR2 (germline): SGHNT, YYREEE (reference sequence). V trimming: 2 bases; J trimming: 6 bases; junction bases outside the gene matches: 6. The CDR3 covers 14 residues. The CDR3 DNA reads TGTGCCAGCAGCTTATCAGGGGGCACCTCTGAAGCTTTCTTT. Its translation is CASSLSGGTSEAFF.

The chain employs TRBV7-9 and TRBJ1-1; no clear D gene. Germline assignment: CDR1 SEHNR and CDR2 FQNEAQ (reference sequence). Trimming took off 1 base at V and 1 base at J, with 4 bases between the two ends. The CDR3 is 13 amino acids. The CDR3 region has the DNA TGTGCCAGCAGCTTAGAGCAGAACACTGAAGCTTTCTTT. Translating gives CASSLEQNTEAFF.

V and J are TRBV5-6 and TRBJ1-1, with a tentative D call TRBD1 (6 bases). This CDR3 is 16 amino acids long. V dropped 0 bases and J dropped 3 bases, with 15 bases sitting between them. In germline, CDR1 is SGHDT, CDR2 YYEEEE. The CDR3 DNA reads TGTGCCAGCAGCTTGGCAGGCCAGAAGGGGGACACTGAAGCTTTCTTT. Translation gives CASSLAGQKGDTEAFF.

This rearrangement joins TRBV7-8 to TRBJ2-3; 9 bases are shared with TRBD2. This CDR3 is 15 amino acids long. The V gene's germline CDR1 is SGHVS and CDR2 FQNEAQ. The V gene end was trimmed by 2 bases and the J gene end by 5 bases; junction bases not matched to a gene: 5. CDR3 loop: CASSLRRGGLDTQYF. The CDR3 bases are TGTGCCAGCAGCTTACGGCGGGGGGGCTTAGATACGCAGTATTTT.

This sequence joins TRBV6-1 and TRBJ1-4, with D uncertain. The V end was cut by 4 bases, the J end by 3 bases, with 15 bases between. Germline CDR1 MNHNS, CDR2 SASEGT. The CDR3 has 16 amino acids. The CDR3 DNA is TGTGCCAGCAGTGCCCGCCTCTCCGGGTCTAATGAAAAACTGTTTTTT. Translating gives CASSARLSGSNEKLFF.

This clone was seen a few times. CDR3 protein: CASSPTPSYEQYF. CDR3 sequence (DNA): TGTGCCAGCAGCCCGACACCCTCCTACGAGCAGTACTTC. V usage is TRBV6-5 and J usage is TRBJ2-7; the D is unclear. V was clipped by 6 bases and J by 0 bases, with 9 bases between them. The CDR3 has 13 amino acids. CDR1 is MNHEY and CDR2 is SVGAGI in the germline V gene.

This chain links TRBV7-2 with TRBJ2-3; TRBD2 is a possible D gene (6 bases). This CDR3 comprises 18 residues. Trimming pared 4 bases from V and 1 base from J, leaving 21 bases between. Germline CDR1 reads SGHTA; CDR2 reads FQGNSA. CDR3 amino acids: CASSYPTWGEVGTDTQYF. CDR3 nucleotide sequence: TGTGCCAGCAGCTACCCGACTTGGGGGGAGGTCGGCACAGATACGCAGTATTTT.

The chain employs TRBV9 and TRBJ2-6; 9 nucleotides line up with TRBD1. The CDR3 runs 17 residues. V shed 3 bases, J shed 0 bases, and the junction held 4 bases outside the gene matches. Germline V gives CDR1 SGDLS, CDR2 YYNGEE. CDR3 in DNA: TGTGCCAGCAGCGGCCGGGACAGGGTCTCTGGGGCCAACGTCCTGACTTTC. Protein sequence: CASSGRDRVSGANVLTF.

The chain links TRBV19 to TRBJ1-3; D ambiguous. V lost 5 bases to trimming and J lost 7 bases, with 12 bases between them. There are 13 residues in the CDR3. Germline CDR1 LNHDA, CDR2 SQIVND (reference sequence). The CDR3 bases are TGTGCCAGTAGTTCGAGAGGAGTGAACACCATATATTTT. Residues: CASSSRGVNTIYF.

The gene calls are TRBV6-1 and TRBJ2-7, with 9 nucleotides matching TRBD2. This CDR3 has 16 amino acids. V lost 3 bases to trimming and J lost 3 bases; unmatched junction nucleotides: 9. The germline V gene encodes CDR1 MNHNS and CDR2 SASEGT. In DNA form, the CDR3 reads TGTGCCAGCAGTGACCCCTGGGCGGGAGGGAGCTACGAGCAGTACTTC. It is translated as CASSDPWAGGSYEQYF.

The J gene is TRBJ1-1, the V gene TRBV18; 8 nucleotides agree with TRBD1. The junction had 3 bases not matched to a gene; V was cut back by 6 bases and J by 3 bases. CDR3 length equals 13 residues. CDR1 is KGHSH and CDR2 is LQKENI in the germline V gene. The CDR3 reads CASSMGQDTEAFF. CDR3 nucleotide sequence: TGTGCCAGCTCGATGGGACAGGACACTGAAGCTTTCTTT.

The chain uses TRBV21-1 and TRBJ1-5; no DNA check was done on the table's D call, TRBD1. TRBV21-1 is reported as a pseudogene. The CDR3 extends over 14 amino acids. CDR3 loop: CASRETGNNQPQHF. In DNA, the CDR3 is TGTGCCTCCCGCGAGACAGGAAATAATCAGCCCCAGCATTTT.

The chain uses TRBV15 and TRBJ2-1; D is unresolved. V lost 0 bases to trimming and J lost 3 bases, with 9 bases between them. The CDR3 is 15 amino acids. The germline CDR1 and CDR2 sequences are LNHNV and YYDKDF (reference sequence). The CDR3 region is CATSRDVLNYNEQFF. DNA of the CDR3: TGTGCCACCAGCAGAGATGTACTTAACTACAATGAGCAGTTCTTC.

The chain combines TRBV19 with TRBJ1-1; D is unresolved. Trimming removed 0 bases from V and 4 bases from J, with 15 bases in between. The germline V gene has CDR1 LNHDA and CDR2 SQIVND (reference sequence). The length of the CDR3 is 16 residues. The CDR3, as DNA: TGTGCCAGTAGTATAGATTCCAGAAAGTCGGGCACTGAAGCTTTCTTT. This translates into CASSIDSRKSGTEAFF.

This clone occurred once. This sequence joins TRBV10-3 and TRBJ1-1, with TRBD1 matching over 10 bases. Per the germline V gene, CDR1 is ENHRY and CDR2 is SYGVKD. After removal of 2 bases from V and 0 bases from J, the junction contained 6 bases not matched to a gene. There are 17 residues in the CDR3. CDR3 loop: CAISEARGQGMNTEAFF. The CDR3 region has the DNA TGTGCCATCAGTGAGGCCCGGGGACAGGGGATGAACACTGAAGCTTTCTTT.

This clone has just one count. For the CDR3, the DNA is TGCGCCAGCAGCCAACCTTTCCTAGCGGGGGATTTCAATGAGCAGTTCTTC. Amino acid sequence: CASSQPFLAGDFNEQFF. V gene TRBV4-1 combines with J gene TRBJ2-1, with 10 bases that match TRBD2. The germline V gene has CDR1 MGHRA and CDR2 YSYEKL. The CDR3 loop spans 17 amino acids. Trimming removed 2 bases from V and 6 bases from J; junction bases left unmatched: 10.

This clone occurred a few times. This chain uses TRBV27 with TRBJ2-1; weak D call: TRBD2 (5 bases). The germline V and J ends were trimmed by 2 bases and 6 bases, with 8 bases remaining between them. The length of the CDR3 is 13 residues. Germline V gives CDR1 MNHEY, CDR2 SMNVEV (reference sequence). The CDR3 DNA follows: TGTGCCAGCAGTTTACGCGCGGGCAATGAGCAGTTCTTC. Amino acids: CASSLRAGNEQFF.

This clone appeared a few times. The chain uses TRBV6-5 and TRBJ1-5, with D unresolved. CDR3 size: 12 residues. Trimming took 6 bases from V and 6 from J, leaving 9 bases between them. Germline V gene lookup returns CDR1 MNHEY and CDR2 SVGAGI. The CDR3 bases are TGTGCCAGCAGGGGCCCCAGTCAGCCCCAGCATTTT. Protein: CASRGPSQPQHF.

The V gene is TRBV10-3, the J gene TRBJ2-5; D possibly corresponds to TRBD1 (7 bases). The length of the CDR3 is 14 residues. Trimming cost V 8 bases and J 3 bases, with 16 bases left between them. Germline lookup yields CDR1 ENHRY and CDR2 SYGVKD. This CDR3 is CAIGGRGAEETQYF. The DNA for the CDR3 is TGTGCCATCGGAGGCAGGGGGGCCGAAGAGACCCAGTACTTC.

V and J are TRBV5-1 and TRBJ2-1; weak D call: TRBD1 (5 bases). The CDR3 runs to 16 residues. Per germline, CDR1 SGHRS and CDR2 YFSETQ. V shed 0 bases and J shed 1 base, with 11 bases lying between them. Here the CDR3 DNA reads TGCGCCAGCAGCTTGGAAGCAGGGATGTCCTACAATGAGCAGTTCTTC. Translated: CASSLEAGMSYNEQFF.